The rows below give T cell receptor beta chains drawn from one sample of a study of blood T cell repertoires in COVID-19. The method was immunoSEQ multiplex PCR; TCRdb's version includes in-frame clones alone and lacks a portion of them. The profile covers some 250,000 clones, with roughly 86% appearing a single time and 3% taken by the ten largest. Sequencing was performed on peripheral blood. These receptors were obtained from a woman aged 30 to 39 who had recovered from COVID-19. Each CDR3 is given with its conserved first and last residue. A D gene is named only where the DNA matches it firmly.

V gene,J gene,D gene,CDR3 protein
TRBV6-5,TRBJ2-7,TRBD1,CASILRDRVGYEQYF
TRBV7-2,TRBJ2-5,TRBD1,CASSLVSGQGGTQYF
TRBV7-6,TRBJ2-5,-,CASSTRRAGEVTQYF
TRBV6-2/TRBV6-3,TRBJ2-2,TRBD2,CASSLSGGSTGELFF
TRBV27,TRBJ2-4,-,CASRTYQGTKNIQYF
TRBV9,TRBJ2-1,TRBD2,CASSVATPTGLAGGPVEQFF
TRBV19,TRBJ2-7,-,CASSIGKRGSVTRREQYF
TRBV7-2,TRBJ1-6,TRBD1,CASSLLWDSINSPLHF
TRBV5-1,TRBJ2-1,-,CATSGLTDNEQFF
TRBV4-3,TRBJ2-7,TRBD2,CASSQGGETSHEQYF
TRBV6-1,TRBJ2-2,-,CASSGTYSSAGQPTGELFF
TRBV5-4,TRBJ2-1,-,CASSLKGVPPSEQFF
TRBV18,TRBJ1-3,TRBD1,CASSLGTGGTNTIYF
TRBV2,TRBJ2-1,TRBD2,CASRPFSGGRSNEQFF
TRBV7-2,TRBJ1-6,TRBD1,CASRRTGVVFSPLHF
TRBV24-1,TRBJ2-1,TRBD1,CATSDRQGGRDEQFF
TRBV10-3,TRBJ2-5,TRBD1,CAIRSGTGALETQYF
TRBV14,TRBJ1-2,-,CASSLSWEGGGYTF
TRBV11-2,TRBJ2-7,-,CASSLIRSTATYEQYF
TRBV11-2,TRBJ2-7,TRBD2,CASSRGLAGGAYEQYF
TRBV5-4,TRBJ1-2,TRBD1,CASSQRQGAEGYTF
TRBV2,TRBJ1-1,-,CASSEIHATLGTEAFF
TRBV9,TRBJ2-5,-,CASSPRGLNQETQYF
TRBV4-1,TRBJ2-3,TRBD2,CASSHSERGRTDTQYF
TRBV5-1,TRBJ1-1,TRBD1,CASSFWTGLNTEAFF
TRBV7-2,TRBJ2-6,TRBD1,CASRPQGAGANVLTF
TRBV10-2,TRBJ2-3,-,CASSEDTGGGTDTQYF
TRBV11-2,TRBJ2-5,TRBD2,CASSLKTSGGPQETQYF
TRBV20-1,TRBJ2-3,-,CSASTRGRPIEYF
TRBV9,TRBJ2-2,-,CASSVQANTGELFF
TRBV7-3,TRBJ2-5,TRBD2,CASSLRGGPRGQETQYF
TRBV3-1/TRBV3-2,TRBJ2-6,TRBD1,CASNRGRVGANVLTF
TRBV19,TRBJ1-1,-,CASSIQDTNTEAFF
TRBV5-1,TRBJ2-1,TRBD2,CASSILAGEKHEQFF
TRBV6-6,TRBJ2-7,-,CASRNSQLTYEQYF
TRBV11-2,TRBJ2-7,TRBD1,CASSPGQGVAYEQYF
TRBV6-5,TRBJ2-7,-,CASSYELFPPYEQYF
TRBV5-1,TRBJ2-5,-,CASRIQPEAETQYF
TRBV13,TRBJ1-3,-,CASSGRISGNTIYF
TRBV10-3,TRBJ1-2,TRBD1,CAISETTGILPNYGYTF
TRBV9,TRBJ1-1,TRBD1,CASSGGTGMSEAFF